This T cell receptor beta chain was found in a study of regulatory T cells in long-lasting Graves disease. Ten or more counts support this clonotype. Losses at the gene ends were 10 bases for V and 8 bases for J; bases not matched to a gene: 9. Germline-derived CDR1 and CDR2 are MNHNS and SASEGT. The CDR3 consists of 13 residues. The sample's time point: persistent/refractory GD, antithyroid drugs over 5 years with positive TRAb. PBMC RNA served as the TCR library source. Combining iRepertoire HTBI primers with Arm-PCR of CDR3 regions, the authors built TCR beta libraries. One entry per CDR3 protein results from TCRdb running MiXCR on the multiplex PCR reads. Among about 460,000 distinct CDR3 sequences, roughly 22% were seen once, and the ten largest hold less than 15%.

Sample: peripheral blood mononuclear cells (PBMCs), taken when the disease was refractory, from a patient treated with antithyroid drugs. This TCR came from a female donor with Graves disease. The chain has TRBV6-1 and TRBJ1-4; 8 positions match TRBD1. The CDR3: CATEGQVEEKLFF. The CDR3 nucleotides read TGTGCCACCGAGGGACAGGTAGAAGAAAAACTGTTTTTT.